This T cell receptor (beta chain) was captured by sequencing in a study of T cell repertoires in cytomegalovirus infection. Study-level points and caveats: There were carriers of CMV plus the relevant HLA, and cumulative public TCR beta family frequency identified them. HLA-C-restricted CMV clonotypes gave the most frequent clonotype in two of eight donors.

TCRdb analysed the reads with MiXCR anew, one entry per CDR3 protein. The sample has about 220,000 distinct CDR3 sequences; roughly two fifths are singletons. V lost 2 bases and J 1 base, leaving 12 bases between the germline ends. There are 16 residues in the CDR3. Germline V CDR1 and CDR2: SGHVS, FQNEAQ. This clonotype was found a few times. Its antigen remains unidentified. This TCR derives from a human donor in good health (CMV status not recorded). Some clones in this sample may be carry-over from other donors' samples. The chain links TRBV7-8 to TRBJ2-1; D not certain. The specimen comprised CD8+ T cells from cultured PBMCs, sampled from culture after CMV antigen stimulation. The CDR3 protein is CASSLRRVRSYNEQFF. Here the CDR3 DNA reads TGTGCCAGCAGCTTAAGAAGGGTCCGATCCTACAATGAGCAGTTCTTC.